This T cell receptor beta chain stems from a study of blood T cells in healthy people across ages (dated by TCRdb to 2015 to 2017). Study-wide context: In model experiments, template switching captured about one uniquely barcoded TCR beta cDNA molecule for every two T cells. Age-related changes in TCR beta repertoire diversity were measured in the study by deep sequencing normalized with unique cDNA molecular identifiers. The donors were split into four age groups: young (average around 16 years), middle-aged (about 40), aged (approximately 60) and long-lived (about 74). For two donors (one aged 18 to 30 and one aged 80 or older), the study analyzed two additional independent replicas of 1 million unique cDNA reads from the same blood draw.

The investigation overall reported the following: Estimates of total diversity based on one million sequenced T cells were considered lower bounds and underestimates. Because donor CMV infection status was unknown, age-related changes in expanded clonotypes were potentially confounded. As age increased, observed TCR beta diversity per million T cells dropped in a roughly linear way, and a significant reduction was already evident by age 40. Since profiling was done on bulk unsorted PBMCs, naive and antigen-experienced compartments could not be conclusively compared. A strong correlation was found between observed TCR beta diversity and the percentage of naive T cells measured by flow cytometry. Compared with the aged group, more naive CD4+ T cells, fewer expanded clones and increased TCR diversity were shown by the long-lived group, suggesting age selection.

The roughly 38 donors, aged about 6 to 95 years, were systemically healthy Caucasian individuals from Russia. Roughly 9 milliliters of peripheral blood were drawn from each donor into EDTA-treated Vacutainer tubes. PBMCs were isolated by Ficoll-Paque density-gradient centrifugation, with at least 7 million obtained per sample. Trizol reagent was used to extract total RNA from the PBMCs, yielding at least 6 micrograms per sample. For every donor, flow cytometry on a PBMC aliquot measured the percentage of naive CD45RAhigh/CD27high T cells. Libraries were built with 5' RACE. The data were produced on an Illumina HiSeq 2500. The second PCR ran for roughly 7 to 11 cycles and used a J-beta primer mix along with a sample-barcoded 5' primer. A template-switch 5' adaptor carrying 12 random nucleotides introduced a unique molecular identifier onto each TCR beta cDNA molecule. Each sample yielded at least 2.5 million CDR3-containing paired-end reads. First-strand cDNA synthesis was performed from all RNA using the Mint cDNA synthesis kit, with priming by a TRBC-specific oligonucleotide. All cDNA was treated with uracil-DNA glycosylase and then went through a first 18-cycle PCR with the universal primers M1SS and BC2_uni_R. In the authors' own workflow: For normalization, 1 million high-quality reads, each with a distinct molecular identifier, were randomly selected from each sample. Instead of being binned into consensus sequences, reads that shared molecular identifiers were thrown out. MiTCR, with a Q25 quality threshold and the strictest error-elimination algorithm, was used for CDR3 identification, clonotype clustering and error correction. A nonparametric unseen species model using Euler transformation provided a lower-bound estimate of total TCR beta diversity. The public sequencing data were trimmed at Q25 with fastp and processed into clonotypes with MiXCR by TCRdb, which kept only in-frame beta chains. Under each unique CDR3 protein, matching rows form one entry showing the most common genes and DNA. The authors' filters were not applied to this entry. This sample has around 500,000 distinct CDR3 sequences in its table, and 25% to 35% of those were observed once. Jointly, the top ten make up approximately 4% of the sample.

The CDR3 has 15 amino acids, counting the end cysteine and phenylalanine. Solely the CDR3 DNA is kept, with 45 bases framed from the first base. V lost 3 bases and J lost 2 bases; the stretch between them is 13 bases long. Notes on this clonotype: What this receptor recognizes is not known. Per-base qualities were not stored, and no clone one base away is much larger.

These sequences were also reported in another study, on T cells of mothers and their children. The second paper states: Nine systemically healthy Caucasian individuals, comprising three mothers and their six children, were included as donors. cDNA synthesis used all of the extracted RNA, with about 1.5 ug of RNA in each 15 ul reaction. In the second PCR, sample barcodes and 2-4 random nucleotides were introduced via the M1S primer. Each mother yielded over 8 million TCR beta CDR3 reads and each child a few million reads. TCR recombination output is similarly shaped by thymic selection in related and unrelated pairs, with a minor effect exerted by inherited differences. Related mother-child pairs always showed normalized repertoire overlap that was slightly higher than in unrelated mother-child pairs, though the difference was never significant. Persistent microchimeric T cell clones were not detected, at a sensitivity of around 95 clones per million clonotypes. The study used deep NGS to compare TCR beta repertoires of mothers and children, seeking features distinguishing related mother-child pairs from unrelated individuals. The mean age was roughly 36 +/- 4 years for the mothers and approximately 11 +/- 4 years for the children. After adapters were ligated using NEBNext reagents, the libraries underwent 100+100 nt paired-end sequencing on an Illumina HiSeq 2000. To prevent cross-contamination, the mother and child libraries were prepared one month apart and sequenced in separate runs. Between about 500,000 and 2,100,000 distinct TCR beta clonotypes were identified per donor. Naive TCR beta clonotypes were estimated from low-frequency clonotypes matched to each donor's FACS-determined naive share, without sorting.

The chain uses TRBV12-3 or TRBV12-4 and TRBJ2-5; no D gene can be assigned with confidence. The clonotype originates from a boy aged 2 to 10 in good health. Source material: blood. The CDR3 region reads CASSFRSESQETQYF. In nucleotides, the sequence is TGTGCCAGCAGTTTCAGGTCAGAGTCTCAAGAGACCCAGTACTTC.